Presented here are 27 T cell receptor beta chains from one specimen sequenced in a study of CD8+ T cells in alopecia areata. Treatment noted: oral pan-JAK inhibitor, 5-10 mg twice daily. TCR sequencing used cDNA made by reverse transcription of extracted RNA. Repertoires were generated with immunoSEQ multiplex PCR, while TCRdb's copy carries only in-frame clones and drops some. The repertoire has roughly 170,000 clones, about 60% of them found once; the top ten carry around 13%. Sequencing was performed on CD8+ T cells sorted from blood, taken at week 24, from a patient treated with tofacitinib. The receptors come from a human donor with alopecia areata.

The genes are TRBV4-1 and TRBJ1-5; unclear D gene. The V end was cut by 0 bases, the J end by 1 base, with 4 bases between. The CDR3 consists of 14 residues. The germline CDR1 and CDR2 sequences are MGHRA and YSYEKL. The CDR3, as DNA: TGCGCCAGCAGCCAAGAGGCGAGCAATCAGCCCCAGCATTTT. Translation: CASSQEASNQPQHF.

V gene TRBV7-9 combines with J gene TRBJ2-7, with D perhaps TRBD2 (6 bases). The CDR3 is 13 residues long. Trimming took 0 bases from V and 5 from J, leaving 8 bases between them. The V gene's germline CDR1 is SEHNR and CDR2 FQNEAQ (reference sequence). The CDR3 sequence: CASSLAGGNEQYF. CDR3 in DNA: TGTGCCAGCAGCTTAGCCGGGGGAAACGAGCAGTACTTC.

This chain links TRBV7-9 with TRBJ1-2; 8 bases fit TRBD1. Germline CDR1 is SEHNR and CDR2 is FQNEAQ (reference sequence). The CDR3 covers 13 residues. V was clipped by 1 base and J by 6 bases; unmatched bases: 1. CDR3 DNA sequence: TGTGCCAGCAGCTTAGTGGACAGGGATGGCTACACCTTC. Translated, it gives CASSLVDRDGYTF.

CDR3 DNA: TGTGCCACCGAGGAGGGAAAAGAGACCCAGTACTTC. Protein product: CATEEGKETQYF. The chain couples TRBV15 to TRBJ2-5; D might be TRBD2 (6 bases). Per germline, CDR1 LNHNV and CDR2 YYDKDF (reference sequence). Trimming cost V 8 bases and J 3 bases, with 10 bases left between them. The CDR3 covers 12 residues.

Of note for this clone: Other DNA sequences in this sample translate to the same CDR3. The V call is TRBV25-1, the J call TRBJ2-7; D is unclear. Germline CDR1 and CDR2: MGHDK and SYGVNS. The V and J ends lost 4 bases and 2 bases respectively, with 6 bases between them. This CDR3 has 12 amino acids. The chain's CDR3 is CASSGAPYEQYF. CDR3 bases: TGTGCCAGCAGTGGGGCCCCCTACGAGCAGTACTTC.

The rearrangement joins TRBV5-6 to TRBJ2-2; D possibly corresponds to TRBD1 (6 bases). V lost 0 bases to trimming and J lost 6 bases, with 9 bases between them. Germline V gene data show CDR1 as SGHDT and CDR2 as YYEEEE. This CDR3 is 14 amino acids long. The CDR3 sequence: CASSLGQAPGELFF. For the CDR3, the DNA is TGTGCCAGCAGCTTGGGACAGGCCCCCGGGGAGCTGTTTTTT.

The chain couples TRBV7-9 to TRBJ2-5; 8 bases fit TRBD1. CDR1 and CDR2 from the germline V gene are SEHNR and FQNEAQ (reference sequence). The CDR3 extends over 16 amino acids. The ends lost 8 bases at V and 1 base at J; junction bases unmatched: 12. The CDR3: CASLDRGRGLQETQYF. DNA of the CDR3: TGTGCCAGCCTAGACAGGGGAAGGGGCCTCCAAGAGACCCAGTACTTC.

A few counts support this clone. The V and J genes are TRBV30 and TRBJ1-5; D is ambiguous. The CDR3 is 13 residues long. Looked up from germline, CDR1 is GTSNPN and CDR2 is SVGIG (reference sequence). With 4 bases removed from V and 4 bases from J, the gap between germline ends came to 11 bases. CDR3 in amino acids: CAWNRLANQPQHF. The CDR3 DNA reads TGTGCCTGGAATAGACTCGCGAATCAGCCCCAGCATTTT.

The gene calls are TRBV13 and TRBJ2-1, with 13 bases fitting TRBD2. CDR3 size: 17 residues. CDR1 is PRHDT and CDR2 is FYEKMQ in the germline V gene (reference sequence). The V and J ends lost 5 bases and 5 bases, in that order; junction bases with no gene match: 9. The DNA of the CDR3 is TGTGCCAGCAGCCAAACTAGCGGGGGGGAAACAGACAATGAGCAGTTCTTC. It specifies CASSQTSGGETDNEQFF.

The genes are TRBV29-1 and TRBJ1-1; D not certain. This CDR3 is built from 13 residues. Between the trimmed V and J ends, which lost 4 bases and 7 bases, there was a span of 16 bases. CDR1 SQVTM and CDR2 ANQGSEA come from the germline V gene. The CDR3 sequence is CSVGWQDGREAFF. The CDR3 DNA follows: TGCAGCGTTGGATGGCAGGACGGTCGTGAAGCTTTCTTT.

The chain links TRBV7-2 to TRBJ1-2, with a weak D call TRBD1 (6 bases). The germline CDR1 and CDR2 sequences are SGHTA and FQGNSA. This CDR3 region has 14 residues. The V end was cut by 3 bases, the J end by 4 bases, with 12 bases between. CDR3 region: CASSLSRGPYGYTF. For the CDR3, the DNA is TGTGCCAGCAGCTTGAGCAGGGGACCCTATGGCTACACCTTC.

This clone has more than one count but fewer than ten. The rearrangement joins TRBV5-1 to TRBJ1-2; TRBD1 agrees at 7 bases. The germline CDR1 and CDR2 sequences are SGHRS and YFSETQ. Trimming cost V 0 bases and J 10 bases; bases outside gene matches: 3. This CDR3 comprises 12 residues. DNA of the CDR3: TGCGCCAGCAGCTTGGGCACAGGGGACTACACCTTC. Encoded protein: CASSLGTGDYTF.

The table lists this clone with a count of one. The chain combines TRBV7-9 with TRBJ1-6, with 7 nucleotides matching TRBD1. V shed 7 bases and J 5 bases; nucleotides not matched to a gene: 5. Looked up from germline, CDR1 is SEHNR and CDR2 is FQNEAQ (reference sequence). This CDR3 spans 14 amino acids. CDR3 sequence reads: CASTEGQNNSPLHF. CDR3 nucleotides: TGTGCCAGCACCGAGGGACAGAATAATTCACCCCTCCACTTT.

V and J are TRBV9 and TRBJ1-2; TRBD1 might be the D (6 bases). The CDR3 is 11 residues long. Germline V gene sequence: CDR1 SGDLS, CDR2 YYNGEE. The V end lost 7 bases, the J end lost 7 bases, and 11 bases lay between the germline ends. The CDR3 region is CASGGGTGYTF. CDR3 sequence (DNA): TGTGCCAGCGGAGGGGGGACTGGCTACACCTTC.

CDR3 loop: CASSSIGYNEQFF. The CDR3 bases are TGTGCCAGCAGTTCTATCGGCTACAATGAGCAGTTCTTC. The J gene is TRBJ2-1, the V gene TRBV27; no firm D call. This CDR3 is built from 13 residues. Germline assignment: CDR1 MNHEY and CDR2 SMNVEV (reference sequence). The V end was cut by 4 bases, the J end by 3 bases, with 7 bases between.

The V call is TRBV13, the J call TRBJ2-3; D unclear. Germline assignment: CDR1 PRHDT and CDR2 FYEKMQ (reference sequence). Trimming took off 3 bases at V and 6 bases at J, with 10 bases between the two ends. The CDR3 is 13 amino acids. The CDR3 loop reads CASSLSRGDTQYF. CDR3 coding DNA: TGTGCCAGCAGCTTGTCTCGTGGGGATACGCAGTATTTT. Drawing the rest from reference TRBV13 and TRBJ2-3, the complete variable domain is AAGVIQSPRHLIKEKRETATLKCYPIPRHDTVYWYQQGPGQDPQFLISFYEKMQSDKGSIPDRFSAQQFSDYHSELNMSSLELGDSALYFCASSLSRGDTQYFGPGTRLTVL.

This clone was counted only a few times. The V and J genes are TRBV29-1 and TRBJ2-1; D might be TRBD2 (6 bases). This CDR3 region has 16 residues. The V gene's germline CDR1 is SQVTM and CDR2 ANQGSEA. Trimming shortened V by 5 bases and J by 0 bases, and 17 bases separated the two germline ends. The CDR3 reads CSVPEGPGSSYNEQFF. For the CDR3, the DNA is TGCAGCGTTCCTGAGGGGCCCGGGAGCTCCTACAATGAGCAGTTCTTC.

The chain links TRBV13 to TRBJ1-2; TRBD1 matches at 9 bases. Per the germline V gene, CDR1 is PRHDT and CDR2 is FYEKMQ (reference sequence). The V segment lost 11 bases and the J segment 4 bases; nucleotides outside the gene matches: 5. CDR3 length: 12 amino acids. The CDR3 protein is CAGRQGGYGYTF. The DNA of the CDR3 is TGTGCCGGAAGACAGGGGGGCTATGGCTACACCTTC. Variable domain in full (rest from reference TRBV13 and TRBJ1-2): AAGVIQSPRHLIKEKRETATLKCYPIPRHDTVYWYQQGPGQDPQFLISFYEKMQSDKGSIPDRFSAQQFSDYHSELNMSSLELGDSALYFCAGRQGGYGYTFGSGTRLTVV.

The chain carries TRBV5-1 and TRBJ2-1; D perhaps matches TRBD2 (6 bases). V lost 1 base, J lost 4 bases, and 15 bases lay in between. The germline V gene encodes CDR1 SGHRS and CDR2 YFSETQ. This CDR3 comprises 16 residues. The CDR3 bases are TGCGCCAGCAGCTTGTCCCGGGACTGGGGGTACAATGAGCAGTTCTTC. It codes for CASSLSRDWGYNEQFF.

The chain uses TRBV4-1 and TRBJ1-1, with unresolved D. Germline-derived CDR1 and CDR2 are MGHRA and YSYEKL. The V and J ends lost 0 bases and 7 bases respectively, with 9 bases between them. The CDR3 is made up of 13 amino acids. The CDR3 loop reads CASSQDYTVEAFF. Here the CDR3 DNA reads TGCGCCAGCAGCCAAGATTATACGGTTGAAGCTTTCTTT.

The V and J genes are TRBV7-9 and TRBJ2-5, with D hard to call. The length of the CDR3 is 14 residues. Per germline, CDR1 SEHNR and CDR2 FQNEAQ (reference sequence). V lost 4 bases to trimming and J lost 1 base, with 10 bases between them. The CDR3 spells CASSSNRGQETQYF. The CDR3 DNA is TGTGCCAGCAGCTCTAACAGAGGCCAAGAGACCCAGTACTTC.

The CDR3 reads CASSLQFQGDYEQYF. The CDR3 DNA is TGTGCCAGCAGCCTTCAATTCCAGGGGGACTACGAGCAGTACTTC. The genes are TRBV11-2 and TRBJ2-7; 7 bases align to TRBD1. V gave up 5 bases and J gave up 3 bases; unmatched junction bases: 10. The CDR3 runs to 15 residues. The germline V gene encodes CDR1 SGHAT and CDR2 FQNNGV.

The chain is built from TRBV2 and TRBJ2-5, with no clear D. The CDR3 length is 12 residues. Germline-derived CDR1 and CDR2 are SNHLY and FYNNEI. Trimming shortened V by 4 bases and J by 5 bases, and 8 bases separated the two germline ends. CDR3 amino acids: CASSGTWETQYF. The CDR3 DNA is TGTGCCAGCAGTGGAACTTGGGAGACCCAGTACTTC.

The table lists this clone with a few counts. The V and J genes are TRBV30 and TRBJ1-5; D is possibly TRBD1 (5 bases). The germline V gene encodes CDR1 GTSNPN and CDR2 SVGIG (reference sequence). Between the trimmed V and J ends, which lost 2 bases and 2 bases, there was a span of 10 bases. The CDR3 spans 14 residues. The CDR3 DNA follows: TGTGCCTGGAGTCCGTTCAGGGGCAATCAGCCCCAGCATTTT. The encoded protein is CAWSPFRGNQPQHF. Drawing the rest from reference TRBV30 and TRBJ1-5, the complete variable domain is SQTIHQWPATLVQPVGSPLSLECTVEGTSNPNLYWYRQAAGRGLQLLFYSVGIGQISSEVPQNLSASRPQDRQFILSSKKLLLSDSGFYLCAWSPFRGNQPQHFGDGTRLSIL.

This clone was observed once. The chain couples TRBV7-2 to TRBJ1-2; maybe TRBD1 (5 bases). Between the trimmed V and J ends, which lost 2 bases and 4 bases, there was a span of 8 bases. Germline V lookup: CDR1 SGHTA, CDR2 FQGNSA. The CDR3 has 13 residues. The CDR3 loop is CASSLWDGYGYTF. The CDR3 bases are TGTGCCAGCAGCTTATGGGACGGCTATGGCTACACCTTC. The full variable domain, its missing parts supplied by reference TRBV7-2 and TRBJ1-2, is GAGVSQSPSNKVTEKGKDVELRCDPISGHTALYWYRQSLGQGLEFLIYFQGNSAPDKSGLPSDRFSAERTGGSVSTLTIQRTQQEDSAVYLCASSLWDGYGYTFGSGTRLTVV.

The V call is TRBV30, the J call TRBJ2-7; D may be TRBD2 (5 bases). Trimming left V 2 bases short and J 3 bases short, with 17 bases between. In germline, CDR1 is GTSNPN, CDR2 SVGIG (reference sequence). The CDR3 runs to 15 residues. The DNA for the CDR3 is TGTGCCTGGAGTCCGCGGACTCAGTATGGCTACGAGCAGTACTTC. This sequence encodes CAWSPRTQYGYEQYF.

The V call is TRBV30, the J call TRBJ1-4; D unresolved. The ends were cut back, 2 bases at V and 8 bases at J, with 15 bases in the middle. This CDR3 region has 14 residues. CDR1 and CDR2 from the germline V gene are GTSNPN and SVGIG (reference sequence). The CDR3 loop is CAWSYHTKHEKLFF. CDR3 DNA: TGTGCCTGGAGTTACCACACCAAACACGAAAAACTGTTTTTT.